Listed below are T cell receptor beta chains from one sample, sequenced in a study of T cell repertoires in cytomegalovirus infection. MiXCR was run by TCRdb on the reads, yielding one entry per CDR3 protein. The sample shows just over 450,000 distinct CDR3 sequences, 42% of them seen only once. No antigen is known for these receptors. Sequencing used cultured PBMCs, obtained from culture after CMV antigen stimulation. The source of these receptors is a human donor in good health (CMV status not recorded). Some clones in this sample may be carry-over from other donors' samples. CDR3s include the opening cysteine and the closing phenylalanine or tryptophan. A D gene is named only where the DNA matches it firmly. Not every row has a clone size; where given, it reads once, few, many or a size class.

TRBV20-1	NA	TRBD2	TRBJ2-5	TGCAGTGCTGAGCGGGGGGAACAAGAGACCCAGTACTTC	CSAERGEQETQYF
TRBV6-6	NA	TRBD2	TRBJ2-1	TGTGCCAGCAGCGGAAGCTACCGGACTAGCGGGCTTAATGAGCAGTTCTTC	CASSGSYRTSGLNEQFF
TRBV4-1	many	TRBD1	TRBJ1-1	TGCGCCAGCAGCCGCCTAGGACAGGGGGTATACATGAACACTGAAGCTTTCTTT	CASSRLGQGVYMNTEAFF
TRBV7-2	NA	NA	TRBJ2-3	TGTGCCAGCAACCCCCGGTGGCGCACAGATACGCAGTATTTT	CASNPRWRTDTQYF
TRBV28	NA	NA	TRBJ2-7	TGTGCCAGCAGTTTACTCGCCAGGGGCTACGAGCAGTACTTC	CASSLLARGYEQYF
TRBV20-1	NA	NA	TRBJ2-1	TGCAGTGCTAGAACGGGACTCAGCTCCTACAATGAGCAGTTCTTC	CSARTGLSSYNEQFF
TRBV7-2	NA	NA	TRBJ2-3	TGTGCCAGCAGCTTAGTGTCGGGAGACACAGATTCGCAGTATTTT	CASSLVSGDTDSQYF
TRBV7-2	many	NA	TRBJ1-6	TGTGCCAGCAGTCCCGACTATAATTCACCCCTCCACTTT	CASSPDYNSPLHF
TRBV12-5	few	TRBD1	TRBJ2-3	TGTGCTAGTGGTTTGTATAACAGGGGGAGAGATACGCAGTATTTT	CASGLYNRGRDTQYF
TRBV12-3/TRBV12-4	once	NA	TRBJ1-3	TGTGCCAGCAGTTCCCGGGGGTTGACTTTCTTGGGCGGATACACCATATATTTT	CASSSRGLTFLGGYTIYF
TRBV7-2	NA	TRBD2	TRBJ2-3	TGTGCCAGCAGCATGGGACTATACACAGATACGCAGTATTTT	CASSMGLYTDTQYF
TRBV6-8	NA	NA	TRBJ2-5	TGTGCCAGCAGGCTCCAGGGTTTCGAGACCCAGTACTTC	CASRLQGFETQYF
TRBV29-1	NA	TRBD1	TRBJ1-4	TGCAGCGTCCGGGACAGTGAAAAACTGTTTTTT	CSVRDSEKLFF
TRBV7-2	NA	NA	TRBJ1-1	TGTGCCAGCAGCTTCTTGGGTCAACCCCAACTCGAAGCTTTCTTT	CASSFLGQPQLEAFF